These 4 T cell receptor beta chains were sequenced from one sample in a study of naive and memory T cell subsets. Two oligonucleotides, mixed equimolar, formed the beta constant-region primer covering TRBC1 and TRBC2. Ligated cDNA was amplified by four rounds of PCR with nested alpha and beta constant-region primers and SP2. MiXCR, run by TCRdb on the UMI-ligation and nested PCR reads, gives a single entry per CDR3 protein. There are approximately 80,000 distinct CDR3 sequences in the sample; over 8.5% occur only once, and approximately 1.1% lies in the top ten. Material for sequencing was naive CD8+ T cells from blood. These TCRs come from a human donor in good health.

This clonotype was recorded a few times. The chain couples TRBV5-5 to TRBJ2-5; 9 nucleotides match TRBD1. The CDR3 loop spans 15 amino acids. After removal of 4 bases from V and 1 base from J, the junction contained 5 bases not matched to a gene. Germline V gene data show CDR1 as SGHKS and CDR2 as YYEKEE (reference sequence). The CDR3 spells CASSHPGQGQETQYF. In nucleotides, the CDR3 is TGTGCCAGCAGCCATCCGGGACAGGGCCAAGAGACCCAGTACTTC. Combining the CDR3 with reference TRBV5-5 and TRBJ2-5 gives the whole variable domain DAGVTQSPTHLIKTRGQQVTLRCSPISGHKSVSWYQQVLGQGPQFIFQYYEKEERGRGNFPDRFSARQFPNYSSELNVNALLLGDSALYLCASSHPGQGQETQYFGPGTRLLVL.

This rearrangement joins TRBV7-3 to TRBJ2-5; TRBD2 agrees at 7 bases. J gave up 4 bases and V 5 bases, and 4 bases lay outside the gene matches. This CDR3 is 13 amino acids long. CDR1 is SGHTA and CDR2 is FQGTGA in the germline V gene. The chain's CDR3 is CASSPQRGETQYF. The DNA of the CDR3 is TGTGCCAGCAGCCCACAGCGGGGAGAGACCCAGTACTTC.

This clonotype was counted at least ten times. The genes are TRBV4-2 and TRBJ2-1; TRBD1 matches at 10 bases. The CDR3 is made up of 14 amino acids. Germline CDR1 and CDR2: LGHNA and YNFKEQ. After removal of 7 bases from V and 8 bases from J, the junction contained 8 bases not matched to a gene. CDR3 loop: CASKGTGDLDEQFF. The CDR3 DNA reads TGTGCCAGCAAGGGGACAGGGGATCTCGATGAGCAGTTCTTC.

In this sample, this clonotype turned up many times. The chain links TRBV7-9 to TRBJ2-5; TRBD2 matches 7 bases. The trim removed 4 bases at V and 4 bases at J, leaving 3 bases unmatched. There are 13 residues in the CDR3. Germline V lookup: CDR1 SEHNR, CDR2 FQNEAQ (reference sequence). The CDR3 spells CASSSSGGETQYF. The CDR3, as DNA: TGTGCCAGCAGCTCCTCGGGGGGAGAGACCCAGTACTTC.